This TCR beta chain was captured by sequencing in a study of T cells in pancreatic ductal adenocarcinoma. Turning to this clone: Its specificity is unknown.

Surgery without prior neoadjuvant therapy was the treatment of the selected pancreatic ductal adenocarcinoma patients. The data were produced by immunoSEQ multiplex PCR, yet TCRdb's version contains in-frame clones alone and is incomplete. Here the sample spans 31,000 or so clones, 90% to 95% being singletons. Study conclusions and caveats: This surgical cohort overrepresents the minority presenting with early-stage disease. Tumor samples had fewer productive templates and around 7.2-fold fewer unique clonotypes than blood.

This TCR was sampled from a human donor with pancreatic ductal adenocarcinoma. Material: PBMCs.

The CDR3 DNA reads TGTGCCAGCTCAGCCCGGGACAAGTCCTACGAGCAGTACTTC. It translates to CASSARDKSYEQYF. The chain is built from TRBV18 and TRBJ2-7, with D perhaps matching TRBD1 (6 bases). This CDR3 region has 14 residues. Germline V gene lookup returns CDR1 KGHSH and CDR2 LQKENI. V gave up 5 bases and J gave up 1 base, with 12 bases separating them.